The 17 T cell receptor beta chains below come from one sample, sequenced in a study of shared clonotypes between healthy human individuals. As defined, naive CD8 cells were CD45RO-negative and positively selected for CCR7, with terminally differentiated effector memory CD45RA+ cells excluded. Sequenced by immunoSEQ multiplex PCR; TCRdb stores in-frame clones only, minus some. Here the sample spans around 2.1 million clones, just over 90% being singletons. Sequencing was carried out using naive CD8+ T cells from PBMCs. The receptors come from a man younger than 30 in good health. Some clones in this sample may be carry-over from other donors' samples.

The chain joins TRBV19 to TRBJ1-1, with TRBD1 matching over 7 bases. Unmatched junction bases numbered 9, after V lost 5 bases and J lost 6 bases. Germline V gene lookup returns CDR1 LNHDA and CDR2 SQIVND (reference sequence). This CDR3 has 14 amino acids. The CDR3 protein is CASSSRRDRAEAFF. CDR3 nucleotide sequence: TGTGCCAGTAGTTCACGCCGCGACAGGGCTGAAGCTTTCTTT.

There are a few counts of this clone. The rearrangement joins TRBV30 to TRBJ1-1; D is undetermined. V was pared by 4 bases and J by 0 bases, with 9 bases between. The CDR3 covers 13 residues. Looked up from germline, CDR1 is GTSNPN and CDR2 is SVGIG (reference sequence). The CDR3 bases are TGTGCCTGGACCCTCTTAGTGAACACTGAAGCTTTCTTT. Its translation: CAWTLLVNTEAFF.

The chain carries TRBV27 and TRBJ2-7; possible D gene TRBD2, 5 bases. This CDR3 comprises 12 residues. Trimming pared 8 bases from V and 2 bases from J, leaving 10 bases between. Germline V gives CDR1 MNHEY, CDR2 SMNVEV (reference sequence). The CDR3 DNA follows: TGTGCCAGCCGGGGATTCACCTACGAGCAGTACTTC. Translation gives CASRGFTYEQYF.

The V gene is TRBV11-1, the J gene TRBJ2-1; D possibly corresponds to TRBD2 (5 bases). Germline V gives CDR1 SGHAT, CDR2 FQDESV (reference sequence). Trimming took 6 bases from V and 0 from J, leaving 12 bases between them. The CDR3 covers 15 residues. The CDR3 loop reads CASRSAASSYNEQFF. The CDR3 DNA is TGTGCCAGCAGATCAGCGGCGAGCTCCTACAATGAGCAGTTCTTC.

This clone was seen a single time. The conserved closing phenylalanine or tryptophan is absent in this CDR3, likely reflecting a read error. The genes are TRBV27 and TRBJ1-2; tentatively, D is TRBD1 (5 bases). The CDR3 is made up of 13 amino acids. Germline V gene data show CDR1 as MNHEY and CDR2 as SMNVEV (reference sequence). Trimming shortened V by 6 bases and J by 6 bases, and 14 bases separated the two germline ends. Written as DNA, the CDR3 is TGTGCCAGCAGCGCATCGCCGGGGGATGGCTACACCCTC. This sequence encodes CASSASPGDGYTL.

The chain uses TRBV6-1 and TRBJ2-7, with 10 bases that match TRBD1. This CDR3 is 15 amino acids long. The junction had 7 bases not matched to a gene; V was cut back by 2 bases and J by 6 bases. CDR1 and CDR2 (germline): MNHNS, SASEGT. CDR3 sequence: CASSEQGTGVAEQYF. The DNA for the CDR3 is TGTGCCAGCAGTGAACAGGGGACAGGGGTTGCCGAGCAGTACTTC.

In regard to this clone: The sample has other DNA sequences that encode this CDR3 too. The CDR3 DNA reads as TGTGCCAGTAGTATTGGGACGGCTAGCTCCTACGAGCAGTACTTC. This gives the protein CASSIGTASSYEQYF. J is TRBJ2-7 and V is TRBV19; D assignment may be TRBD1 or TRBD2 (5 bases each). V was shortened by 3 bases and J by 0 bases, with 12 bases between the two germline ends. The CDR3 length is 15 residues. Germline values: CDR1 LNHDA, CDR2 SQIVND (reference sequence). Variable domain in full (rest from reference TRBV19 and TRBJ2-7): DGGITQSPKYLFRKEGQNVTLSCEQNLNHDAMYWYRQDPGQGLRLIYYSQIVNDFQKGDIAEGYSVSREKKESFPLTVTSAQKNPTAFYLCASSIGTASSYEQYFGPGTRLTVT.

In nucleotides, the CDR3 is TGTGCCAGCAGTTACATGACAGGGAGTTACGAGCAGTACTTC. It codes for CASSYMTGSYEQYF. This chain uses TRBV6-5 with TRBJ2-7, with TRBD1 identical over 7 bases. The V gene end was trimmed by 2 bases and the J gene end by 4 bases; junction bases not matched to a gene: 5. The CDR3 is made up of 14 amino acids. Germline CDR1 MNHEY, CDR2 SVGAGI.

V is TRBV5-4 and J is TRBJ1-5; perhaps TRBD1 as D (5 bases). V shed 5 bases and J shed 9 bases, with 21 bases lying between them. Germline V lookup: CDR1 SGHNT, CDR2 YYREEE (reference sequence). The CDR3 totals 15 residues. CDR3 region: CASSLRRVCRGPQHF. The CDR3 coding sequence is TGTGCCAGCAGTCTGAGGCGTGTGTGTAGGGGGCCCCAGCATTTT.

The CDR3 loop is CASSLGDLWADTQYF. The CDR3, as DNA: TGCGCCAGCAGCTTGGGGGACCTTTGGGCAGATACGCAGTATTTT. The gene calls are TRBV5-1 and TRBJ2-3; perhaps D is TRBD1 or TRBD2 (5 bases each). Per the germline V gene, CDR1 is SGHRS and CDR2 is YFSETQ. Between the trimmed V and J ends, which lost 0 bases and 4 bases, there was a span of 12 bases. The CDR3 spans 15 residues.

The chain joins TRBV19 to TRBJ1-1; D gene ambiguous. CDR1 is LNHDA and CDR2 is SQIVND in the germline V gene (reference sequence). This CDR3 comprises 12 residues. Trimming removed 8 bases from V and 5 bases from J, with 12 bases in between. The CDR3 is CASGILGTEAFF. In DNA form, the CDR3 reads TGTGCCAGTGGGATACTGGGAACTGAAGCTTTCTTT.

Concerning this clone itself: This same CDR3 is encoded by further DNA sequences in the sample. The chain employs TRBV9 and TRBJ2-2; 8 bases agree with TRBD1. The CDR3 runs 16 residues. CDR1 is SGDLS and CDR2 is YYNGEE in the germline V gene. V was clipped by 2 bases and J by 1 base; unmatched bases: 4. CDR3 region: CASSVAGTGNTGELFF. DNA of the CDR3: TGTGCCAGCAGCGTTGCCGGGACAGGGAACACCGGGGAGCTGTTTTTT.

This chain joins TRBV30 and TRBJ2-7; D tentatively reads TRBD1 or TRBD2 (5 bases each). Germline V gives CDR1 GTSNPN, CDR2 SVGIG (reference sequence). CDR3 length: 15 residues. Trimming stripped 4 bases from V and 3 bases from J, with 19 bases between. The CDR3 is CAWNSLLGGGYEQYF. The CDR3 nucleotides are TGTGCCTGGAACTCCCTACTAGGTGGGGGCTACGAGCAGTACTTC. Filled out from reference TRBV30 and TRBJ2-7, the complete variable domain reads SQTIHQWPATLVQPVGSPLSLECTVEGTSNPNLYWYRQAAGRGLQLLFYSVGIGQISSEVPQNLSASRPQDRQFILSSKKLLLSDSGFYLCAWNSLLGGGYEQYFGPGTRLTVT.

The chain joins TRBV27 to TRBJ2-7; the D is unclear. Germline V CDR1 and CDR2: MNHEY, SMNVEV (reference sequence). The CDR3 length is 13 residues. Between the trimmed V and J ends, which lost 8 bases and 2 bases, there was a span of 13 bases. The DNA of the CDR3 is TGTGCCAGCCGAGGAACGGGCACCTACGAGCAGTACTTC. It is translated as CASRGTGTYEQYF.

V is TRBV4-3 and J is TRBJ1-1; 7 nucleotides match TRBD1. After removal of 0 bases from V and 4 bases from J, the junction contained 5 bases not matched to a gene. The CDR3 is 15 residues long. Germline V gene lookup returns CDR1 LGHNA and CDR2 YSLEER. DNA for the CDR3: TGCGCCAGCAGCCAAGACGGTTCAGGGGGCACTGAAGCTTTCTTT. It codes for CASSQDGSGGTEAFF.

This sequence joins TRBV19 and TRBJ2-2; 11 positions match TRBD2. This CDR3 comprises 18 residues. Trimming cost V 5 bases and J 2 bases; bases outside gene matches: 10. Germline V gene data show CDR1 as LNHDA and CDR2 as SQIVND (reference sequence). DNA for the CDR3: TGTGCCAGTAGTTCTGGACTAGCGGGCAGGGTAAACACCGGGGAGCTGTTTTTT. This gives the protein CASSSGLAGRVNTGELFF.

V usage is TRBV14 and J usage is TRBJ1-2; a possible D gene is TRBD1 (5 bases). V dropped 6 bases and J dropped 4 bases, with 18 bases sitting between them. In germline, CDR1 is SGHDN, CDR2 FVKESK. The CDR3 loop spans 15 amino acids. For the CDR3, the DNA is TGTGCCAGCAGTCTTGGGACCCCGGCAATCTATGGCTACACCTTC. Amino acids: CASSLGTPAIYGYTF.